These 16 T cell receptor beta chains share one sample of origin, sequenced in a study of OX40 agonist ivuxolimab in advanced cancers. The method was immunoSEQ multiplex PCR; TCRdb's version includes in-frame clones alone and lacks a portion of them. Altogether 40,000 to 45,000 clones are present, 75% to 90% being singletons, with the ten largest covering 4% to 6%. Source: CD4+ or CD8+ T cells sorted from blood, taken in a trial of the OX40 agonist ivuxolimab. The receptors were sampled from an adult with an advanced solid tumor such as melanoma, head and neck, liver or kidney cancer.

The chain couples TRBV6-1 to TRBJ1-1, with 8 positions matching TRBD1. V shed 4 bases and J 1 base; nucleotides not matched to a gene: 14. Per germline, CDR1 MNHNS and CDR2 SASEGT. CDR3 length: 18 amino acids. CDR3 nucleotides: TGTGCCAGCAGTGGCTATATCGGGACAGGAGACCGGAACACTGAAGCTTTCTTT. This encodes CASSGYIGTGDRNTEAFF.

The chain carries TRBV5-8 and TRBJ2-3; D remains ambiguous. Germline V gives CDR1 SGHTS, CDR2 YDEGEE. The germline V and J ends were trimmed by 0 bases and 5 bases, with 7 bases remaining between them. This CDR3 is built from 13 residues. The CDR3, as DNA: TGTGCCAGCAGCTTGGATTCCAAAGATACGCAGTATTTT. This sequence encodes CASSLDSKDTQYF. Variable domain in full (rest from reference TRBV5-8 and TRBJ2-3): EAGVTQSPTHLIKTRGQQATLRCSPISGHTSVYWYQQALGLGLQFLLWYDEGEERNRGNFPPRFSGRQFPNYSSELNVNALELEDSALYLCASSLDSKDTQYFGPGTRLTVL.

The chain recombines TRBV19 with TRBJ1-2, with 8 positions matching TRBD1. The J segment lost 8 bases and the V segment lost 7 bases, leaving 12 bases of the junction unmatched. This CDR3 has 14 residues. The germline CDR1 and CDR2 sequences are LNHDA and SQIVND (reference sequence). The DNA for the CDR3 is TGTGCCAGTAATCCGTTACAGGGGGGGATCGGCTACACCTTC. Protein: CASNPLQGGIGYTF.

The chain joins TRBV29-1 to TRBJ1-2; D gene unclear. Trimming left V 3 bases short and J 2 bases short, with 13 bases between. The CDR3 totals 14 residues. Germline V gene sequence: CDR1 SQVTM, CDR2 ANQGSEA. This chain's CDR3 is CSVDRQLGNYGYTF. CDR3 coding DNA: TGCAGCGTTGATAGGCAGCTGGGGAACTATGGCTACACCTTC.

The rearrangement links TRBV5-1 to TRBJ1-5, with no clear D. Trimming removed 1 base from V and 7 bases from J, with 12 bases in between. The CDR3 has 14 amino acids. Looked up from germline, CDR1 is SGHRS and CDR2 is YFSETQ. The CDR3 is CASSLFGLGQPQHF. The DNA for the CDR3 is TGCGCCAGCAGCTTGTTCGGGTTAGGCCAGCCCCAGCATTTT.

V is TRBV4-1 and J is TRBJ2-5, with 8 bases identical to TRBD1. The CDR3 spans 13 residues. The germline gives CDR1 MGHRA, CDR2 YSYEKL. V lost 4 bases to trimming and J lost 7 bases; unmatched junction nucleotides: 5. DNA for the CDR3: TGCGCCAGCAGCCCTGACAGGGGTCGGACCCAGTACTTC. Its protein product is CASSPDRGRTQYF.

CDR3 sequence: CASSGGSGATQYF. The CDR3 coding sequence is TGTGCCAGCAGCGGAGGGTCGGGCGCTACGCAGTATTTT. The rearrangement links TRBV9 to TRBJ2-3, with D possibly matching TRBD2 (5 bases). This CDR3 has 13 amino acids. Germline assignment: CDR1 SGDLS and CDR2 YYNGEE. Trimming left V 3 bases short and J 8 bases short, with 13 bases between.

The chain recombines TRBV11-2 with TRBJ2-7; D possibly corresponds to TRBD1 (5 bases). Germline CDR1 and CDR2: SGHAT and FQNNGV. CDR3 length: 15 residues. Between the trimmed V and J ends, which lost 4 bases and 1 base, there was a span of 14 bases. CDR3 protein: CASSYRSLRSYEQYF. Written as DNA, the CDR3 is TGTGCCAGCAGCTACAGGTCCCTAAGGTCCTACGAGCAGTACTTC.

The J gene is TRBJ1-5, the V gene TRBV30; D remains unclear. V lost 0 bases, J lost 4 bases, and 7 bases lay in between. The CDR3 has 13 amino acids. Germline assignment: CDR1 GTSNPN and CDR2 SVGIG (reference sequence). The CDR3 region has the DNA TGTGCCTGGAGTGTACGGGGTAATCAGCCCCAGCATTTT. Protein: CAWSVRGNQPQHF. The full variable domain, in which reference TRBV30 and TRBJ1-5 provide the parts outside the CDR3, is SQTIHQWPATLVQPVGSPLSLECTVEGTSNPNLYWYRQAAGRGLQLLFYSVGIGQISSEVPQNLSASRPQDRQFILSSKKLLLSDSGFYLCAWSVRGNQPQHFGDGTRLSIL.

This chain connects TRBV7-8 to TRBJ2-7; 9 bases agree with TRBD1. This CDR3 comprises 16 residues. Germline V lookup: CDR1 SGHVS, CDR2 FQNEAQ. V gave up 5 bases and J gave up 2 bases; unmatched junction bases: 10. CDR3 in amino acids: CASSPPPGQGTYEQYF. CDR3 DNA: TGTGCCAGCAGCCCCCCTCCGGGACAGGGTACCTACGAGCAGTACTTC.

This chain joins TRBV9 and TRBJ2-5; D perhaps matches TRBD1 (7 bases). The J call is uncertain, as TRBJ2-7 better fits the DNA end. Germline V gene data show CDR1 as SGDLS and CDR2 as YYNGEE. The CDR3 is made up of 15 amino acids. The CDR3, as DNA: TGTGCCAGCAGCTCCAGGGGGACTTTGTCCTACGAGCAGTACTTC. Protein sequence: CASSSRGTLSYEQYF.

The rearrangement joins TRBV29-1 to TRBJ2-7; 8 nucleotides align to TRBD1. The germline V gene encodes CDR1 SQVTM and CDR2 ANQGSEA. This CDR3 is built from 11 residues. V dropped 5 bases and J dropped 5; count of bases not matched to a gene: 2. CDR3 sequence reads: CSVRQGNEQYF. The DNA of the CDR3 is TGCAGCGTTAGACAGGGGAACGAGCAGTACTTC.

The rearrangement uses TRBV6-6 and TRBJ1-6; D is unresolved. This CDR3 is built from 13 residues. V lost 4 bases and J 8 bases, leaving 9 bases between the germline ends. Per germline, CDR1 MNHNY and CDR2 SVGAGI (reference sequence). CDR3 residues: CASSSISDSPLHF. The CDR3 bases are TGTGCCAGCAGTTCCATCTCGGATTCACCCCTCCACTTT.

The chain links TRBV14 to TRBJ2-5; D perhaps matches TRBD1 (5 bases). Germline V gene data show CDR1 as SGHDN and CDR2 as FVKESK. The germline V and J ends were trimmed by 4 bases and 5 bases, with 11 bases remaining between them. There are 13 residues in the CDR3. CDR3 bases: TGTGCCAGCAGCCCCAGGGTTCGGGAGACCCAGTACTTC. It is translated as CASSPRVRETQYF.

In its sample, this clone was seen once. The chain joins TRBV4-1 to TRBJ2-4; 11 bases fit TRBD1. V trimming: 3 bases; J trimming: 6 bases; junction bases outside the gene matches: 10. The CDR3 runs to 17 residues. CDR1 is MGHRA, CDR2 YSYEKL, per germline. The CDR3 DNA is TGCGCCAGCAGCCAGTCCTGGACAGGGGGCGTTGGAAACATTCAGTACTTC. This encodes CASSQSWTGGVGNIQYF.

V and J are TRBV6-6 and TRBJ1-3; D is perhaps TRBD1 (5 bases). V lost 6 bases and J 4 bases, leaving 10 bases between the germline ends. Germline V gene sequence: CDR1 MNHNY, CDR2 SVGAGI (reference sequence). The CDR3 loop spans 13 amino acids. This CDR3 is CASSAGFGNTIYF. CDR3 DNA: TGTGCCAGCAGCGCAGGGTTCGGAAACACCATATATTTT.